This T cell receptor beta chain originates from a study of T cells in Graves' hyperthyroidism and ophthalmopathy. Study findings and constraints: The model made its ophthalmopathy prediction, and onset followed a median around six months later.

This clonotype was observed a handful of times. Its antigen is unidentified. Amplification of TCR beta CDR3 regions used RNA as the template. Primed by the HTBI set, a first-round RT-PCR was run on the TCR CDR3. Via MiXCR, TCRdb re-called the multiplex PCR reads, giving one row per CDR3 protein. The data hold over 150,000 distinct CDR3 sequences, with roughly a sixth observed a single time. Diagnoses rested on clinical symptoms, serum thyroxine and TRAb, thyroid ultrasound and orbital computed tomography. Fresh peripheral blood, 10 ml, was the source of the PBMCs. V was trimmed by 3 bases and J by 4 bases, leaving 12 bases between them. Germline loops: CDR1 SGHAT, CDR2 FQNNGV. There are 14 residues in the CDR3.

This clonotype originated in a woman aged 45-60 years with Graves' hyperthyroidism. The J gene is TRBJ2-5, the V gene TRBV11-2, with D possibly being TRBD1 (6 bases). The sample comprised blood. The CDR3 sequence is CASSFLLGGETQYF. In DNA, the CDR3 is TGTGCCAGCAGCTTTTTGCTAGGGGGAGAGACCCAGTACTTC.